This TCR beta chain was observed in a study of T cell responses to AZD1222 COVID-19 vaccine. Between the trimmed V and J ends, which lost 2 bases and 12 bases, there was a span of 10 bases. The CDR3 loop spans 11 amino acids. Clones were sequenced by immunoSEQ multiplex PCR, and TCRdb holds only the in-frame ones, with some missing. The sample consists of more than 150,000 clones, roughly 92% of them appearing once. The chain couples TRBV12-3 or TRBV12-4 to TRBJ2-5, with D unresolved. The receptor was derived from an adult who received the AZD1222 COVID-19 vaccine. Sequenced here: peripheral blood, sampled 28 days after the second AZD1222 dose. CDR3 protein: CASSLQEGKYF. The CDR3, as DNA: TGTGCCAGCAGTTTACAGGAAGGGAAGTACTTC.